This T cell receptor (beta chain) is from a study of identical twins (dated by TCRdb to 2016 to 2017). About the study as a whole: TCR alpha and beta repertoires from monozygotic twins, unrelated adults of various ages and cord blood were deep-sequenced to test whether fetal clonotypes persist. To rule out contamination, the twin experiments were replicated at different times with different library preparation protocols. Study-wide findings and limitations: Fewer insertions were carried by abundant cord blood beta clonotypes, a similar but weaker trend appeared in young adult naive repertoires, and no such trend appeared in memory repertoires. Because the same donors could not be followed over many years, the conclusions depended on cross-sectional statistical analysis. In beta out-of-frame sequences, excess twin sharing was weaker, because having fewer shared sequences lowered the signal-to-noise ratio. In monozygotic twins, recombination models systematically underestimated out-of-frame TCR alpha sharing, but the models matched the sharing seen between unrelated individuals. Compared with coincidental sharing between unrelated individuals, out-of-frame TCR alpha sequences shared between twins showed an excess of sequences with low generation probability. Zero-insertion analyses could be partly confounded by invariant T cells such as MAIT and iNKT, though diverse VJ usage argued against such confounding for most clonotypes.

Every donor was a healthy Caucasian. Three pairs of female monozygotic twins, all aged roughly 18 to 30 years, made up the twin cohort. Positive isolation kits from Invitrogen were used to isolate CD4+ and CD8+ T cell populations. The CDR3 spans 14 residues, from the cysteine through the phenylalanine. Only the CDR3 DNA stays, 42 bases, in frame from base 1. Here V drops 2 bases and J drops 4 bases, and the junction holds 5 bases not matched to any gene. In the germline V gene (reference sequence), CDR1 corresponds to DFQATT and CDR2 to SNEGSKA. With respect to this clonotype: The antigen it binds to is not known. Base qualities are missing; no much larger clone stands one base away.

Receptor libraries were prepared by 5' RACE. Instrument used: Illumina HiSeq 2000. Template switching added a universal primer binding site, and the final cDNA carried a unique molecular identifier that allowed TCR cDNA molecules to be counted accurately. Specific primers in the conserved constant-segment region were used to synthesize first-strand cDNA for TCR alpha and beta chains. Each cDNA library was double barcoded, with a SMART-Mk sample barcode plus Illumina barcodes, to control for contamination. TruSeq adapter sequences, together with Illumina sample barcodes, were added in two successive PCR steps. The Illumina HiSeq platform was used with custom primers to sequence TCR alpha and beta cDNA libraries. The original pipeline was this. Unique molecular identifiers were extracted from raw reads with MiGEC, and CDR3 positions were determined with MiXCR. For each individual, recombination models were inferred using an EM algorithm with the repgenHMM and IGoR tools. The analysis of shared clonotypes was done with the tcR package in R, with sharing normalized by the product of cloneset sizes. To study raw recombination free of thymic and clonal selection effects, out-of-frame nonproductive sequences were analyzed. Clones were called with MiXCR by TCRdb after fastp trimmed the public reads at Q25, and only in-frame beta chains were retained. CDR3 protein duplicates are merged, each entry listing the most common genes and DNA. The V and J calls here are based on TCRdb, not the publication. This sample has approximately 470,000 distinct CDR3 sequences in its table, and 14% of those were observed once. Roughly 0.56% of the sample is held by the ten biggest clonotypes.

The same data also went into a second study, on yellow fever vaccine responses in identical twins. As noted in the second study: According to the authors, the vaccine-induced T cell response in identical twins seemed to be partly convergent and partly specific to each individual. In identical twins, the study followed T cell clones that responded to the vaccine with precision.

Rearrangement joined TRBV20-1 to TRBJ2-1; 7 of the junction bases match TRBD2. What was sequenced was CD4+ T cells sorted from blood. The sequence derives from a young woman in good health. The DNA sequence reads TGCAGTGCTAGATACCGACTAGCTTACAATGAGCAGTTCTTC. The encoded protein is CSARYRLAYNEQFF.